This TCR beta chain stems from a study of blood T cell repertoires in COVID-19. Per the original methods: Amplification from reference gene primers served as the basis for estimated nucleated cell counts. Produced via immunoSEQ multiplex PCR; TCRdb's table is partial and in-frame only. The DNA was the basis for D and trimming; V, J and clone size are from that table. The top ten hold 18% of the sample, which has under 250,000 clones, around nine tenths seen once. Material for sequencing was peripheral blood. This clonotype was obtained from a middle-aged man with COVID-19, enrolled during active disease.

CDR3 nucleotide sequence: TGTGCCAGAAGCGAGGACGGGACAGGTCTTCCATTAACCAAAAACATTCAGTACTTC. Its protein is CARSEDGTGLPLTKNIQYF. V usage is TRBV5-3 and J usage is TRBJ2-4; 8 positions match TRBD1. TRBV5-3 is an open reading frame, and its role is uncertain. Trimming at V came to 4 bases and at J to 2 bases, leaving 17 bases not matched to a gene. This CDR3 contains 19 residues.